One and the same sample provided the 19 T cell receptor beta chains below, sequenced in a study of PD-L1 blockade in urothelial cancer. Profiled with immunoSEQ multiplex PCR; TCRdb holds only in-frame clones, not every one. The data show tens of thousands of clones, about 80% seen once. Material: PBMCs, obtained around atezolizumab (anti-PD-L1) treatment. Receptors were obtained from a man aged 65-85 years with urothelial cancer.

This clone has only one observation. The CDR3: CASSLVEWPSSGSSYNEQFF. CDR3 coding DNA: TGTGCCAGCAGCTTAGTAGAATGGCCAAGTAGCGGGAGCTCCTACAATGAGCAGTTCTTC. The genes are TRBV7-6 and TRBJ2-1, with 9 bases lining up with TRBD2. Germline assignment: CDR1 SGHVS and CDR2 FNYEAQ. The V and J ends lost 1 base and 0 bases, in that order; junction bases with no gene match: 13. The length of the CDR3 is 20 residues.

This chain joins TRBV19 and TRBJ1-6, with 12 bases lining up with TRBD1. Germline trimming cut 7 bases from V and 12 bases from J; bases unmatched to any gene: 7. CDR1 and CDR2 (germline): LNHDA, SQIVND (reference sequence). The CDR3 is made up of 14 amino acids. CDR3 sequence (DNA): TGTGCCAGTACAACCGGGACAGGGGGCCTACCCCTCCACTTT. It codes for CASTTGTGGLPLHF. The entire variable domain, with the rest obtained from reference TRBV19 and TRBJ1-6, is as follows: DGGITQSPKYLFRKEGQNVTLSCEQNLNHDAMYWYRQDPGQGLRLIYYSQIVNDFQKGDIAEGYSVSREKKESFPLTVTSAQKNPTAFYLCASTTGTGGLPLHFGNGTRLTVT.

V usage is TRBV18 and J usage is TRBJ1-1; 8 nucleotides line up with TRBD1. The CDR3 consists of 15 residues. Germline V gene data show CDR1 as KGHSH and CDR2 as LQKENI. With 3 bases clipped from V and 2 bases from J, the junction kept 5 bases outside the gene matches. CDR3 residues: CASSPTDRDNTEAFF. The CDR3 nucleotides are TGTGCCAGCTCACCGACGGACAGGGATAACACTGAAGCTTTCTTT.

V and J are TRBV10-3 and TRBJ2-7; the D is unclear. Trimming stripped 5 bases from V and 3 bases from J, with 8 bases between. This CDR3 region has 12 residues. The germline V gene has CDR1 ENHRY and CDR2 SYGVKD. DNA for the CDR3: TGTGCCATCAGTCTGGGCAGCTACGAGCAGTACTTC. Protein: CAISLGSYEQYF.

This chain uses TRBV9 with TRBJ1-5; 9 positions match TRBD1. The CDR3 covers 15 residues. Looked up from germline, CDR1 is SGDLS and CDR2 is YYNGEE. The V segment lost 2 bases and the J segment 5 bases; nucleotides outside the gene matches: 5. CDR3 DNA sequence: TGTGCCAGCAGCGTGGGGACAGGGATGGATCAGCCCCAGCATTTT. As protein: CASSVGTGMDQPQHF. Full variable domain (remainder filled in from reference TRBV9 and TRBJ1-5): DSGVTQTPKHLITATGQRVTLRCSPRSGDLSVYWYQQSLDQGLQFLIQYYNGEERAKGNILERFSAQQFPDLHSELNLSSLELGDSALYFCASSVGTGMDQPQHFGDGTRLSIL.

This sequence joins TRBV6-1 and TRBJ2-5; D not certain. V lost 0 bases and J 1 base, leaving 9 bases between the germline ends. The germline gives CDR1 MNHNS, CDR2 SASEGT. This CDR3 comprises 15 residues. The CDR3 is CASSEAPGLQETQYF. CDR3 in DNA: TGTGCCAGCAGTGAAGCGCCAGGCCTCCAAGAGACCCAGTACTTC.

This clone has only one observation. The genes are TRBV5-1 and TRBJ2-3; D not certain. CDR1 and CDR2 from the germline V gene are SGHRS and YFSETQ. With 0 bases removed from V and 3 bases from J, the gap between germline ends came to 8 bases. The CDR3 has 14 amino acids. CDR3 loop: CASSLAGRTDTQYF. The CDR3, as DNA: TGCGCCAGCAGCTTGGCCGGTCGGACAGATACGCAGTATTTT.

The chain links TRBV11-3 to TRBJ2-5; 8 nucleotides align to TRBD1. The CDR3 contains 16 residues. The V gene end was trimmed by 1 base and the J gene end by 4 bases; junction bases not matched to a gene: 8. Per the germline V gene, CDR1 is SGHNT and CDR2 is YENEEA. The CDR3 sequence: CASSLGAGGAGETQYF. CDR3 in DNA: TGTGCCAGCAGCTTAGGGGCAGGGGGCGCGGGAGAGACCCAGTACTTC.

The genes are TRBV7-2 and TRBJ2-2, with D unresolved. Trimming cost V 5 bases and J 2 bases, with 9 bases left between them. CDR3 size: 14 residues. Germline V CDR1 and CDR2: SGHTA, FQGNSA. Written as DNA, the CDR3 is TGTGCCAGCAGCCCGAGGAGTAACACCGGGGAGCTGTTTTTT. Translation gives CASSPRSNTGELFF.

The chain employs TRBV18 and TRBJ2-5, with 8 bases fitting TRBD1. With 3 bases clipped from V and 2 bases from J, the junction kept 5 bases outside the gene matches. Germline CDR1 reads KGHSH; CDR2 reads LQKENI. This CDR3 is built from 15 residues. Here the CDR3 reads CASSPFRGQQETQYF. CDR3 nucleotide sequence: TGTGCCAGCTCACCTTTCAGGGGGCAGCAAGAGACCCAGTACTTC.

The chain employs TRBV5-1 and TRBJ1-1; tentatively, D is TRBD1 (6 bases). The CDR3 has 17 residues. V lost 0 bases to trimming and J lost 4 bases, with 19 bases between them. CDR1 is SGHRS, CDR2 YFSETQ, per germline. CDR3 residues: CASSLDGGALGSTEAFF. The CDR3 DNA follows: TGCGCCAGCAGCTTGGATGGGGGGGCGCTGGGGTCCACTGAAGCTTTCTTT.

The CDR3 nucleotides are TGTGCCAGCAGTCCAAACCCGGGTAGCGCGCTTTACGAGCAGTACTTC. This translates into CASSPNPGSALYEQYF. The V and J genes are TRBV7-2 and TRBJ2-7, with D tentatively TRBD2 (5 bases). The CDR3 covers 16 residues. V lost 6 bases, J lost 4 bases, and 22 bases lay in between. CDR1 is SGHTA, CDR2 FQGNSA, per germline.

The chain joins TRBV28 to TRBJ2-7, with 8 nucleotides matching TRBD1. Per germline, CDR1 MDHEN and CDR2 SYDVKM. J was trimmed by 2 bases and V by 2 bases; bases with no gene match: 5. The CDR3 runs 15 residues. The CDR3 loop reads CASSLDRGRTYEQYF. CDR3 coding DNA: TGTGCCAGCAGTTTAGACAGGGGACGTACCTACGAGCAGTACTTC.

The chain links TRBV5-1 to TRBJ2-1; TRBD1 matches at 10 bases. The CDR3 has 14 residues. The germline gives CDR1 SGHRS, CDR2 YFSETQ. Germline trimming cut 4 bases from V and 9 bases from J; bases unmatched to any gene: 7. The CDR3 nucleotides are TGCGCCAGCAGCCCCCGACAGGGGGCCGGTGAGCAGTTCTTC. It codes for CASSPRQGAGEQFF.

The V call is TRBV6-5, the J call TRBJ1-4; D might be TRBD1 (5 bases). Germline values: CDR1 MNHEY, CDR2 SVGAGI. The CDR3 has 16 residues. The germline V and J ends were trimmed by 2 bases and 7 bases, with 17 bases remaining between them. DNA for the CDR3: TGTGCCAGCAGTTACGGAGTAGGGGCCTTCACTGAAAAACTGTTTTTT. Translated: CASSYGVGAFTEKLFF.

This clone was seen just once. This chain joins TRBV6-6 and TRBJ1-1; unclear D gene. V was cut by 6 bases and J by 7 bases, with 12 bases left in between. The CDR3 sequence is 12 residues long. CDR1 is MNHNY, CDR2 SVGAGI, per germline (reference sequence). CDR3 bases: TGTGCCAGCAGCTCGGCGAGCGGTGAAGCTTTCTTT. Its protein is CASSSASGEAFF.

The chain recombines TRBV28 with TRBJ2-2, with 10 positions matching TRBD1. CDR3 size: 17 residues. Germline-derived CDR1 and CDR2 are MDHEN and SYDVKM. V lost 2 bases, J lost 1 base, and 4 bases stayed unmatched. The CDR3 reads CASSLTGTGVNTGELFF. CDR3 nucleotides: TGTGCCAGCAGTTTAACCGGGACAGGGGTGAACACCGGGGAGCTGTTTTTT.

The CDR3 reads CASSHDVGGGEQYF. The CDR3 nucleotides are TGCGCCAGCAGCCACGACGTTGGAGGAGGCGAGCAGTACTTC. The chain employs TRBV5-1 and TRBJ2-7; weak D call: TRBD2 (5 bases). This CDR3 is built from 14 residues. Looked up from germline, CDR1 is SGHRS and CDR2 is YFSETQ. Trimming shortened V by 4 bases and J by 6 bases, and 17 bases separated the two germline ends. The full variable domain, in which reference TRBV5-1 and TRBJ2-7 provide the parts outside the CDR3, is KAGVTQTPRYLIKTRGQQVTLSCSPISGHRSVSWYQQTPGQGLQFLFEYFSETQRNKGNFPGRFSGRQFSNSRSEMNVSTLELGDSALYLCASSHDVGGGEQYFGPGTRLTVT.

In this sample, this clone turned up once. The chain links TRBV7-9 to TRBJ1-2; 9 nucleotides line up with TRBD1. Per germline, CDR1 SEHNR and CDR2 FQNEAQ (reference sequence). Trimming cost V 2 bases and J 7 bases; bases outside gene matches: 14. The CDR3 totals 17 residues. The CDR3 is CASSLQTGTGRGGGYTF. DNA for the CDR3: TGTGCCAGCAGCTTACAAACCGGGACAGGGAGGGGCGGTGGCTACACCTTC.